Shown below are 22 T cell receptor beta chains from a single sample sequenced in a study of early T cells in non-severe SARS-CoV-2 infection (dated by TCRdb to the early 2020s). The method behind the library was 5' RACE. Sequencing was carried out with a NextSeq 500. The public reads were reprocessed in TCRdb via fastp at Q25 and MiXCR, keeping in-frame beta chains. Here each entry gathers all rows of one CDR3 protein and keeps the most common genes and DNA. In this sample the table shows fewer than 95,000 distinct CDR3 sequences, 15% to 20% of which occur a single time. The top ten clones comprise just over 5% of the sample. Sequenced here: whole blood, sampled at baseline. The receptors derive from an adult who was a healthcare worker with PCR-confirmed SARS-CoV-2 infection or an uninfected control (not recorded which).

This clonotype was seen a few times. The chain uses TRBV3-1 and TRBJ2-5, with a tentative D call TRBD2 (5 bases). Trimming removed 6 bases at V and 5 bases at J, with 10 bases between. CDR3 length: 12 amino acids. Germline V gives CDR1 LGHDT, CDR2 YNNKEL (reference sequence). The CDR3 here is CASREGRETQYF. The CDR3 nucleotides are TGTGCCAGCAGAGAGGGTCGGGAGACCCAGTACTTC.

This clonotype was seen a few times. The DNA for the CDR3 is TGTGCCAGCAGTCGGGGGGATGAGACCCAGTACTTC. Amino acid sequence: CASSRGDETQYF. The rearrangement links TRBV3-1 to TRBJ2-5; 7 nucleotides align to TRBD2. The CDR3 sequence is 12 residues long. V shed 6 bases, J shed 5 bases, and the junction held 3 bases outside the gene matches. CDR1 and CDR2 from the germline V gene are LGHDT and YNNKEL (reference sequence).

The CDR3 DNA is TGTGCCAGCAGCTCCCAGCAAATTACGGACCTCAAGGATACGCAGTATTTT. Encoded protein: CASSSQQITDLKDTQYF. The chain links TRBV7-2 to TRBJ2-3; D uncertain. V shed 4 bases and J shed 6 bases, with 23 bases lying between them. The CDR3 runs to 17 residues. CDR1 and CDR2 from the germline V gene are SGHTA and FQGNSA.

This clonotype was recorded a few times. This rearrangement joins TRBV28 to TRBJ2-1; D might be TRBD1 or TRBD2, each matching 5 bases. V gave up 6 bases and J gave up 9 bases, with 18 bases separating them. Per the germline V gene, CDR1 is MDHEN and CDR2 is SYDVKM. This CDR3 has 14 residues. For the CDR3, the DNA is TGTGCCAGCAGCTCGCTGGGACGGCTCGGTGAGCAGTTCTTC. It is translated as CASSSLGRLGEQFF.

The chain links TRBV5-3 to TRBJ2-1; a weak D match, TRBD2 (6 bases). TRBV5-3 carries the ORF label, with uncertain function. V lost 6 bases, J lost 7 bases, and 14 bases lay in between. CDR3 length equals 13 residues. CDR3 in amino acids: CARMAGSGNEQFF. CDR3 nucleotides: TGTGCCAGAATGGCGGGGTCTGGGAATGAGCAGTTCTTC.

This clonotype was counted between two and nine times. The CDR3 DNA is TGCGCCAGCAGCTATTTTGGGCCGGCTCGTGAGCAGTTCTTC. It translates to CASSYFGPAREQFF. The V call is TRBV4-1, the J call TRBJ2-1; no clear D. The germline V gene encodes CDR1 MGHRA and CDR2 YSYEKL. Trimming left V 5 bases short and J 9 bases short, with 17 bases between. The CDR3 has 14 amino acids.

The chain uses TRBV20-1 and TRBJ2-3, with 8 positions matching TRBD1. This CDR3 contains 15 residues. Germline assignment: CDR1 DFQATT and CDR2 SNEGSKA (reference sequence). J gave up 2 bases and V 4 bases, and 8 bases lay outside the gene matches. CDR3 bases: TGCAGTGCTAACTCGGACAGGGTGGACACAGATACGCAGTATTTT. Translation gives CSANSDRVDTDTQYF.

This clonotype was counted only a few times. The rearrangement joins TRBV12-3 or TRBV12-4 to TRBJ2-5; tentative D call: TRBD2 (6 bases). Trimming pared 4 bases from V and 6 bases from J, leaving 18 bases between. The CDR3 runs 15 residues. The CDR3 is CASSSVLAGRKTQYF. The DNA for the CDR3 is TGTGCCAGCAGTTCAGTACTAGCTGGGCGGAAGACCCAGTACTTC.

V usage is TRBV5-1 and J usage is TRBJ2-3; D might be TRBD1 (5 bases). The CDR3 is made up of 11 amino acids. The V end was cut by 4 bases, the J end by 5 bases, with 5 bases between. The V gene's germline CDR1 is SGHRS and CDR2 YFSETQ. CDR3 sequence reads: CASSTGDTQYF. For the CDR3, the DNA is TGCGCCAGCAGCACAGGAGATACGCAGTATTTT.

The chain is built from TRBV19 and TRBJ2-6, with no clear D. CDR1 and CDR2 (germline): LNHDA, SQIVND (reference sequence). V was cut by 8 bases and J by 0 bases, with 2 bases left in between. CDR3 length: 12 amino acids. This chain's CDR3 is CASHSGANVLTF. CDR3 DNA sequence: TGTGCCAGTCACTCTGGGGCCAACGTCCTGACTTTC.

This clonotype was found a few times. The chain joins TRBV25-1 to TRBJ2-3; D is perhaps TRBD1 (6 bases). V was shortened by 4 bases and J by 5 bases, with 7 bases between the two germline ends. Germline V gene lookup returns CDR1 MGHDK and CDR2 SYGVNS. The CDR3 consists of 12 residues. CDR3 DNA sequence: TGTGCCAGCAGTGGAGGGGGAGATACGCAGTATTTT. It translates to CASSGGGDTQYF.

V is TRBV19 and J is TRBJ2-7; the D is unclear. The V gene lost 2 bases and the J gene lost 5 bases, with 16 bases spanning the gap. CDR1 is LNHDA, CDR2 SQIVND, per germline (reference sequence). The CDR3 runs 15 residues. The CDR3 DNA reads TGTGCCAGTAGTATATCATTAGGAAGAGAAGACGAGCAGTACTTC. As protein: CASSISLGREDEQYF. The whole variable domain, remainder taken from reference TRBV19 and TRBJ2-7, is DGGITQSPKYLFRKEGQNVTLSCEQNLNHDAMYWYRQDPGQGLRLIYYSQIVNDFQKGDIAEGYSVSREKKESFPLTVTSAQKNPTAFYLCASSISLGREDEQYFGPGTRLTVT.

This clonotype was seen a handful of times. This chain uses TRBV28 with TRBJ1-5; D gene ambiguous. CDR3 size: 15 residues. The germline V gene has CDR1 MDHEN and CDR2 SYDVKM. V dropped 5 bases and J dropped 2 bases, with 13 bases sitting between them. The CDR3 here is CASSSRGHRNQPQHF. CDR3 DNA: TGTGCCAGCAGTAGTCGTGGGCACCGCAATCAGCCCCAGCATTTT.

This clonotype appeared a few times. The chain has TRBV19 and TRBJ2-1; the match to TRBD2 covers 7 bases. The CDR3 is made up of 13 amino acids. Trimming took 3 bases from V and 6 from J; bases not matched to a gene: 2. Germline V gene lookup returns CDR1 LNHDA and CDR2 SQIVND (reference sequence). This CDR3 reads CASSIRTSNEQFF. The CDR3 DNA follows: TGTGCCAGTAGTATCAGGACTAGCAATGAGCAGTTCTTC.

The chain has TRBV2 and TRBJ2-1; 7 bases match TRBD1. J was trimmed by 3 bases and V by 5 bases; bases with no gene match: 1. Looked up from germline, CDR1 is SNHLY and CDR2 is FYNNEI. The CDR3 is 13 amino acids. The CDR3 DNA sequence: TGTGCCAGCAGTCGGGACAGCTACAATGAGCAGTTCTTC. Translating gives CASSRDSYNEQFF.

This clonotype was detected a few times. The chain joins TRBV6-5 to TRBJ1-1, with TRBD1 identical over 8 bases. The CDR3 is 15 amino acids. Germline V gene lookup returns CDR1 MNHEY and CDR2 SVGAGI. V gave up 2 bases and J gave up 1 base; unmatched junction bases: 3. For the CDR3, the DNA is TGTGCCAGCAGTTACAGAGGGACAGGGAACACTGAAGCTTTCTTT. This translates into CASSYRGTGNTEAFF.

This clonotype has only a few counts. V is TRBV20-1 and J is TRBJ2-1; 8 bases map to TRBD1. V trimming: 4 bases; J trimming: 8 bases; junction bases outside the gene matches: 4. The CDR3 runs 12 residues. Germline V CDR1 and CDR2: DFQATT, SNEGSKA (reference sequence). CDR3 residues: CSAKDRVDEQFF. Here the CDR3 DNA reads TGCAGTGCTAAGGACAGGGTCGATGAGCAGTTCTTC.

This clonotype appeared a few times. The V gene is TRBV11-2, the J gene TRBJ2-4, with D maybe TRBD2 (5 bases). V lost 5 bases and J 0 bases, leaving 17 bases between the germline ends. From germline, CDR1 is SGHAT and CDR2 FQNNGV. The CDR3 spans 17 residues. This CDR3 reads CASSLIRGSLAKNIQYF. DNA for the CDR3: TGTGCCAGCAGCCTAATTCGGGGATCACTAGCCAAAAACATTCAGTACTTC.

V is TRBV25-1 and J is TRBJ2-5; D call uncertain. This CDR3 is 10 amino acids long. Trimming cost V 6 bases and J 5 bases, with 4 bases left between them. Germline assignment: CDR1 MGHDK and CDR2 SYGVNS. The CDR3 region is CASRAETQYF. The CDR3 nucleotides are TGTGCCAGCAGGGCGGAGACCCAGTACTTC.

This clonotype was observed a handful of times. The chain uses TRBV12-3 or TRBV12-4 and TRBJ2-7; D may be TRBD2 (5 bases). V was clipped by 5 bases and J by 0 bases, with 11 bases between them. The CDR3 loop spans 14 amino acids. CDR3 nucleotides: TGTGCCAGCAGTACTAGAAGGGTCTCCTACGAGCAGTACTTC. As protein: CASSTRRVSYEQYF.

The rearrangement uses TRBV9 and TRBJ2-1; D ambiguous. CDR1 and CDR2 (germline): SGDLS, YYNGEE. The CDR3 has 14 residues. With 4 bases removed from V and 7 bases from J, the gap between germline ends came to 15 bases. CDR3 coding DNA: TGTGCCAGCAGCTTCCGGGCCCCCGGAAATGAGCAGTTCTTC. As protein: CASSFRAPGNEQFF.

V is TRBV7-2 and J is TRBJ2-3; 8 nucleotides agree with TRBD2. The CDR3 covers 16 residues. The V gene's germline CDR1 is SGHTA and CDR2 FQGNSA. V lost 8 bases, J lost 1 base, and 11 bases stayed unmatched. CDR3 DNA: TGTGCCAGCGAATACGGGAGGGCCCGGGGCACAGATACGCAGTATTTT. Its protein product is CASEYGRARGTDTQYF.